A selection of T cell receptor beta chains follows, all from one sample in a study of vaccination and CD4 T cells after COVID-19. MiXCR was run by TCRdb on the PCR reads, yielding one entry per CDR3 protein. Here the sample spans 10,000 to 15,000 distinct CDR3 sequences, less than 80% being singletons. No antigen has been assigned to these receptors. Sequenced material: CD4+ T cells from blood, cultured in vitro. These receptors were collected from a human donor who had recovered from COVID-19. CDR3s include the opening cysteine and the closing phenylalanine or tryptophan. Fields, in order: J gene, clone size, D gene, V gene, CDR3 DNA, CDR3 protein. The D gene is left open where the match is weak. Expanded clones are given a class, and other clones once, few, many or no size at all.

TRBJ2-7,-,TRBD1,TRBV4-1,TGCGCCAGCAGCCAAGATCAGTTTGTCCGGGACAGCTCCTACGAGCAGTACTTC,CASSQDQFVRDSSYEQYF
TRBJ1-6,few,-,TRBV6-2/TRBV6-3,TGTGCCAGCAAGTCGGGGCAGAATTCACCCCTCCACTTT,CASKSGQNSPLHF
TRBJ2-3,large,-,TRBV19,TGTGCCAGTAGTATAGTTCGCGGAAGAAGCACAGATACGCAGTATTTT,CASSIVRGRSTDTQYF
TRBJ2-7,-,-,TRBV29-1,TGCAGCGTTGGGACCGCCACTGGATACGAGCAGTACTTC,CSVGTATGYEQYF
TRBJ2-6,-,-,TRBV7-9,TGTGCCAGCAGCGACTGGGCCAACGTCCTGACTTTC,CASSDWANVLTF
TRBJ2-6,-,-,TRBV5-1,TGCGCCACCACGGATGGGACTGGGGCCAACGTCCTGACTTTC,CATTDGTGANVLTF
TRBJ2-1,-,TRBD2,TRBV6-4,TGTGCCAGCAGTGACTCAGCGGGGTCCTACAATGAGCAGTTCTTC,CASSDSAGSYNEQFF
TRBJ1-6,once,TRBD1,TRBV11-2,TGTGCCAGCAGCTTAGGTCCGACAGGGGGTGGGAATTCACCCCTCCACTTT,CASSLGPTGGGNSPLHF
TRBJ1-2,-,-,TRBV5-1,TGCGCCAGCAGCTTGGACGGAAACGGGCGATATGGCTACACCTTC,CASSLDGNGRYGYTF
TRBJ2-4,once,TRBD1,TRBV6-1,TGTGCCAGCAGTGATCCCCGTGGGACAGCACTCAAAAACATTCAGTACTTC,CASSDPRGTALKNIQYF
TRBJ2-1,-,-,TRBV10-3,TGTGCCATCAGTGAGTCGAACGGGGGAGGCAGGAATGAGCAGTTCTTC,CAISESNGGGRNEQFF
TRBJ2-3,-,TRBD2,TRBV20-1,TGCAGTGCTAGAGCGCCTAGCGGGGGCACAGATACGCAGTATTTT,CSARAPSGGTDTQYF
TRBJ2-7,-,TRBD1,TRBV20-1,TGCAGTGCTAGAGATGCCCCGGGGACAGGGATCGAGCAGTACTTC,CSARDAPGTGIEQYF
TRBJ2-5,-,-,TRBV5-1,TGCGCCAGCAGCTTGGTTCCGGGAGCAGAAGAGACCCAGTACTTC,CASSLVPGAEETQYF
TRBJ1-1,-,-,TRBV7-9,TGTGCCAGCAGCGCAACACCCACTCGGAACAGGGCGAATAGAAAGTCTGAAGCTTTCTTT,CASSATPTRNRANRKSEAFF
TRBJ2-3,-,-,TRBV6-2/TRBV6-3,TGTGCCAGCAGTTACCGGGGCGGAACAGATACGCAGTATTTT,CASSYRGGTDTQYF
TRBJ1-2,few,TRBD1,TRBV30,TGTGCCTGGAGTGAAGCGACAGGGAACTATGGCTACACCTTC,CAWSEATGNYGYTF
TRBJ1-5,-,-,TRBV12-3/TRBV12-4,TGTGCCAGCAGCCGGGTGAGAGGGGGGATTAGCAATCAGCCCCAGCATTTT,CASSRVRGGISNQPQHF
TRBJ2-1,-,TRBD2,TRBV20-1,TGCAGTGCTAGAGACTCGGGGGGAGGGCTATACAATGAGCAGTTCTTC,CSARDSGGGLYNEQFF
TRBJ1-6,-,-,TRBV15,TGTGCCACCAGCAGAGGGTCCGGGACCCAAAGTTCACCCCTCCACTTT,CATSRGSGTQSSPLHF
TRBJ2-2,-,-,TRBV7-4,TGTGCCAGCAGCCCCCTGTGTGCTAGCGTAAACACCGGGGAGCTGTTTTTT,CASSPLCASVNTGELFF
TRBJ2-3,few,TRBD1,TRBV6-2/TRBV6-3,TGTGCCAGCAGTTCTGGCAGGGGGCACGGCACAGATACGCAGTATTTT,CASSSGRGHGTDTQYF
TRBJ2-1,-,-,TRBV20-1,TGCAGTGCACACAAAGGGGGAGTCGGGACGTCCTACAATGAGCAGTTCTTC,CSAHKGGVGTSYNEQFF